The source of this TCR beta chain is a study of technical replicates of blood from four donors. Assay used: immunoSEQ multiplex PCR; TCRdb lists only in-frame clones, some missing. This table has almost 55,000 clones, less than 95% appearing once. Germline values: CDR1 KGHSH, CDR2 LQKENI. V was pared by 4 bases and J by 4 bases, with 3 bases of the junction left unmatched. This CDR3 is 13 amino acids long. The material sequenced was T cells isolated from PBMCs. This clonotype was obtained from a human donor in good health. This chain connects TRBV18 to TRBJ1-2; 7 bases fit TRBD1. The CDR3 nucleotides are TGTGCCAGCTCACAGGGGGACAGCTATGGCTACACCTTC. It yields the protein CASSQGDSYGYTF.